The rows below give T cell receptor beta chains drawn from one sample of a study of T-cell reconstitution after alpha-beta-depleted transplantation in children. TCRdb analysed the PCR reads with MiXCR anew, one entry per CDR3 protein. The sample carries tens of thousands of distinct CDR3 sequences, approximately 6% recorded once. The input for sequencing was PBMCs, mostly from graft donor cells, taken 60 days after TCRalphabeta/CD19-depleted stem cell transplant. The receptors were gathered from a female patient younger than 10 who had a stem cell transplant for aplastic anemia, so the T cells may come from the graft donor. The conserved cysteine and the conserved F or W are not part of the CDR3 here. Where a row states a size, it is once, few, many or the class of an expanded clone; other rows omit it.

TRBJ1-1	TRBV5-1	-	ASSLEGSTEAF
TRBJ2-1	TRBV4-1	many	ASSQAGGPNEQF
TRBJ1-1	TRBV6-1	few	ASSDPRLGAF
TRBJ2-1	TRBV3-1	many	ASSQTYNEQF
TRBJ1-5	TRBV28	few	ASSLSPSGVQPQH
TRBJ2-7	TRBV12-2	many	ASRFRDSGSYEQY
TRBJ1-5	TRBV20-1	many	SARFGQGYQPQH
TRBJ1-6	TRBV11-2	few	ASSFGAYNSPLH
TRBJ2-7	TRBV20-1	many	SASPGTDSYEQY
TRBJ2-3	TRBV5-1	-	ASSPPSGGRDTQY
TRBJ1-2	TRBV5-6	many	ASSLSGHGYT
TRBJ2-3	TRBV19	-	ASSMRLAETDTQY
TRBJ2-3	TRBV20-1	many	SALLAGIGDTQY
TRBJ2-5	TRBV6-2/TRBV6-3	-	ASTELVWLAGNQETQY
TRBJ2-1	TRBV24-1	few	ATSGSGAPYNEQF
TRBJ1-4	TRBV28	many	ASSPRTGEKLF
TRBJ1-1	TRBV7-8	many	ASSLEAGTDEAF
TRBJ2-3	TRBV5-1	-	ASSPAGGGRTDTQY
TRBJ2-2	TRBV10-3	medium-sized	AISARDRVHTGELF
TRBJ2-7	TRBV5-1	many	ASSLSEGLALGYEQY
TRBJ2-7	TRBV6-1	-	ASTRGETGRVEQY
TRBJ2-7	TRBV28	-	ASSSGQGITYEQY
TRBJ2-5	TRBV4-1	-	ASSRLGTFQETQY
TRBJ2-1	TRBV15	many	ATSGGLAGYNEQF
TRBJ2-5	TRBV21-1	many	ASSKAQARGQETQY
TRBJ2-1	TRBV20-1	many	SAGVANYNEQF
TRBJ1-1	TRBV10-2	-	ASSEGYTEAF
TRBJ2-2	TRBV12-3/TRBV12-4	many	ASSLRGLNTGELF
TRBJ1-1	TRBV3-1	many	ASSQVPANTEAF
TRBJ2-3	TRBV20-1	many	SARATGLAGNTDTQY
TRBJ2-7	TRBV5-1	many	ASSVGTALEQY
TRBJ2-5	TRBV29-1	many	AGLEETQY
TRBJ2-7	TRBV4-1	many	ASSQAMGEEAYEQY
TRBJ1-2	TRBV7-9	many	ASSLTANYGYT
TRBJ2-1	TRBV7-9	many	ASSPRGSGGSSYNEQF
TRBJ1-1	TRBV2	many	ASRGQYTEAF
TRBJ2-1	TRBV18	many	ASSPGLGDNEQF
TRBJ2-1	TRBV29-1	many	SVATEGQF
TRBJ2-1	TRBV2	-	ASLIGLGAVEQF
TRBJ1-5	TRBV20-1	many	SAREERKPQH
TRBJ2-4	TRBV4-2	many	ASSSRLAKENIQY
TRBJ2-3	TRBV28	-	ASMTGGWLDTQY
TRBJ2-3	TRBV20-1	many	SAPPSSGRDTQY
TRBJ1-2	TRBV20-1	many	SAGATGTGAGYT
TRBJ1-1	TRBV9	many	ASRGGTNTEAF
TRBJ2-5	TRBV7-7	many	ASSPTGVPETQY
TRBJ1-4	TRBV12-3/TRBV12-4	many	ASSLTEKLF
TRBJ2-5	TRBV18	many	ASSPNLEKTQY
TRBJ1-5	TRBV3-1	-	ASSRSWNQPQH